This paragraph reports one TCR beta chain. Authors' processing steps: Amplified reference gene primers provided the basis for estimating nucleated cell counts. Libraries were prepared by immunoSEQ multiplex PCR; TCRdb keeps only in-frame clonotypes and omits some of them. V and J calls and clone size come straight from that table; D and trimming were deduced from the DNA. The sample includes some 200,000 clones, approximately 81% of them seen just once. The record originates from a study of blood T cell repertoires in COVID-19. Study-level information: Both acute and convalescent COVID-19 samples were obtained from the United States, Italy and Spain.

There are 15 residues in the CDR3. Between the trimmed V and J ends, which lost 3 bases and 8 bases, there was a span of 16 bases. The germline gives CDR1 LGHDT, CDR2 YNNKEL (reference sequence). The source is a woman older than 75 with acute or convalescent COVID-19. The sequencing input was peripheral blood. The V and J genes are TRBV3-1 (or the pseudogene TRBV3-2) and TRBJ1-4; D is perhaps TRBD1 (6 bases). CDR3 DNA sequence: TGTGCCAGCAGCCAGCACGGGACATCAGACGAAAAACTGTTTTTT. Its protein product is CASSQHGTSDEKLFF.